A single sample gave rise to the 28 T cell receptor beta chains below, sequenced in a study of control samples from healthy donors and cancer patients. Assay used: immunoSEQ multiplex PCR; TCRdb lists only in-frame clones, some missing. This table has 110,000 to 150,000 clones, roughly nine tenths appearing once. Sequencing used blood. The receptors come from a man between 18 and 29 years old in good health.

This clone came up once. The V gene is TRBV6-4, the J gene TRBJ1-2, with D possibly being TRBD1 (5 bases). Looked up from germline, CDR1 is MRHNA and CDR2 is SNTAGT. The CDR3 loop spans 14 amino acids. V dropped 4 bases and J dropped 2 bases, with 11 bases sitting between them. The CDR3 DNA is TGTGCCAGCAGTGCAGGGTCTACCAACTATGGCTACACCTTC. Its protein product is CASSAGSTNYGYTF.

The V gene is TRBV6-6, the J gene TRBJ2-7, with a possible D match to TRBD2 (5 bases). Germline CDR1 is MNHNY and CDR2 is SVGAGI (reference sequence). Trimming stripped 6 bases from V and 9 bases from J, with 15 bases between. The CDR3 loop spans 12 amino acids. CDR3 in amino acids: CASSHEGVGQYF. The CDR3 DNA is TGTGCCAGCAGCCACGAGGGAGTCGGGCAGTACTTC.

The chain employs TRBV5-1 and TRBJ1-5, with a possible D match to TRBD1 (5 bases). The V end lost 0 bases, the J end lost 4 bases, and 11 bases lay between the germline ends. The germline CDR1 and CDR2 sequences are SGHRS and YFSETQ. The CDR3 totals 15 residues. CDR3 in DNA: TGCGCCAGCAGCTTGGGAGGGGTTCGAAATCAGCCCCAGCATTTT. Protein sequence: CASSLGGVRNQPQHF.

Written as DNA, the CDR3 is TGCGCCAGCAGCCGACAGGGACGCTCTGGGGCCAACGTCCTGACTTTC. Its translation is CASSRQGRSGANVLTF. The J gene is TRBJ2-6, the V gene TRBV4-1; TRBD1 agrees at 7 bases. Germline values: CDR1 MGHRA, CDR2 YSYEKL. The CDR3 consists of 16 residues. V gave up 4 bases and J gave up 0 bases; unmatched junction bases: 3.

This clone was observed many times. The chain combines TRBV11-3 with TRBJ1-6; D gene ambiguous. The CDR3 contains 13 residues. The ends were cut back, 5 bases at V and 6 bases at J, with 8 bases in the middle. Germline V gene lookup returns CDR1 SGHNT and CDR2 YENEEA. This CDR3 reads CASSPGGNSPLHF. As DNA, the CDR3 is TGTGCCAGCAGCCCAGGCGGTAATTCACCCCTCCACTTT.

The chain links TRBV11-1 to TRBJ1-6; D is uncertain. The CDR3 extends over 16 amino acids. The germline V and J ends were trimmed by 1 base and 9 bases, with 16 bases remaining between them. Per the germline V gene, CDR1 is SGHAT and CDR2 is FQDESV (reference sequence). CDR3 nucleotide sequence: TGTGCCAGCAGCTTAGTCTCGGATTACTACGGTTCACCCCTCCACTTT. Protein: CASSLVSDYYGSPLHF.

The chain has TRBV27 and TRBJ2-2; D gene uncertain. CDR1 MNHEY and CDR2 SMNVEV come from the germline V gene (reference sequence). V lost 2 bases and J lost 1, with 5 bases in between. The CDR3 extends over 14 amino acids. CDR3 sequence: CASSLTRNTGELFF. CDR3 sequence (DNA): TGTGCCAGCAGTTTAACCCGGAACACCGGGGAGCTGTTTTTT.

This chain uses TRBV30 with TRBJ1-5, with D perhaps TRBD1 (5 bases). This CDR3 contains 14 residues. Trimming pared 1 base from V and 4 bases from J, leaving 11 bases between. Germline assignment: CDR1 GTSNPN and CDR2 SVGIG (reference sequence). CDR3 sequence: CAWSGRQMNQPQHF. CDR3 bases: TGTGCCTGGAGTGGGCGACAGATGAATCAGCCCCAGCATTTT.

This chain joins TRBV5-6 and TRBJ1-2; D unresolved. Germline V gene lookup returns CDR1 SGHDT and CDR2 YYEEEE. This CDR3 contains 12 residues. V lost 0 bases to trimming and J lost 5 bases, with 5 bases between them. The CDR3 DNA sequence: TGTGCCAGCAGCTTGGCCGGGTATGGCTACACCTTC. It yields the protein CASSLAGYGYTF. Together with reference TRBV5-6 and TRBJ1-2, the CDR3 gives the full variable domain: DAGVTQSPTHLIKTRGQQVTLRCSPKSGHDTVSWYQQALGQGPQFIFQYYEEEERQRGNFPDRFSGHQFPNYSSELNVNALLLGDSALYLCASSLAGYGYTFGSGTRLTVV.

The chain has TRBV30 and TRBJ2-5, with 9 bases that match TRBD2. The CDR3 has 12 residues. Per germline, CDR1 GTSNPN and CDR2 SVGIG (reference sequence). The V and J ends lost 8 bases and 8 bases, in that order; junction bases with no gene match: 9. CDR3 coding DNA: TGTGCCGGCCGCGGGGGGGCCACAACCCAGTACTTC. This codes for CAGRGGATTQYF.

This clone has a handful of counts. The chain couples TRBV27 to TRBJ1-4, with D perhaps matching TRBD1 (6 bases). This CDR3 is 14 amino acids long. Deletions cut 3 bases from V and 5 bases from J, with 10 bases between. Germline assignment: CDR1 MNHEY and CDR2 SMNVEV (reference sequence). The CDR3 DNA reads TGTGCCAGCAGTTTTAGGACAGCGAATGAAAAACTGTTTTTT. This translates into CASSFRTANEKLFF.

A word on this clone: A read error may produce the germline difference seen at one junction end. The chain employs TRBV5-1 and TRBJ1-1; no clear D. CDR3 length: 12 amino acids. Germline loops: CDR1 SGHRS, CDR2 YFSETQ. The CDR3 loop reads CASSSPNAEAFF. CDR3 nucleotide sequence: TGCGCCAGCAGCTCACCGAATGCTGAGGCTTTCTTT.

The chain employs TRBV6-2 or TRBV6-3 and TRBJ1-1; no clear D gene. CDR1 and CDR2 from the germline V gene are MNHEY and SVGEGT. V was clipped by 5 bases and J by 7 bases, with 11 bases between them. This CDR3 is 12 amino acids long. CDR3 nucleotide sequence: TGTGCCAGCAGTCCCGTTAGGAGTGAAGCTTTCTTT. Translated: CASSPVRSEAFF.

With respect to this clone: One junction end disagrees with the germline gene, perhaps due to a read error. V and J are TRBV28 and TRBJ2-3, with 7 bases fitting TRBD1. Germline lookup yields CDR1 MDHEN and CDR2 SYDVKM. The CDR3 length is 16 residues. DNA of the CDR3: TGTGCCAGCCGTTTACCCTTAGGGGGCAAGGGAGATACGCAGTATTTT. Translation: CASRLPLGGKGDTQYF.

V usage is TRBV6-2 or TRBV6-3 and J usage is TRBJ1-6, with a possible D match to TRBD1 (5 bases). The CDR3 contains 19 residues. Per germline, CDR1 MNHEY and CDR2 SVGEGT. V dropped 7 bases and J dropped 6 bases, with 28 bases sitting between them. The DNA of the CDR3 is TGTGCCAGCAATGACTCCGGCGCGGGTAGGGGTAACTTTAATTCACCCCTCCACTTT. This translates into CASNDSGAGRGNFNSPLHF.

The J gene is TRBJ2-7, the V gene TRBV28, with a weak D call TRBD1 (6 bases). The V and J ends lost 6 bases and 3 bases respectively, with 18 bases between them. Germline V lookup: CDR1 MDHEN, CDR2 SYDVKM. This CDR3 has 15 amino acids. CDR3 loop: CASRGVGAPGYEQYF. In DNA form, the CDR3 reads TGTGCCAGCAGGGGAGTGGGGGCCCCCGGCTACGAGCAGTACTTC.

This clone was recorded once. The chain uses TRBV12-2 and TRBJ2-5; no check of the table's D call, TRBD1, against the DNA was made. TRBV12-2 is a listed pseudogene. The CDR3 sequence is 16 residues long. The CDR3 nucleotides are TGTGCAAGTCGCTTAGACGGGACACTGTACCAAGAGACCCAGTACTTC. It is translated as CASRLDGTLYQETQYF.

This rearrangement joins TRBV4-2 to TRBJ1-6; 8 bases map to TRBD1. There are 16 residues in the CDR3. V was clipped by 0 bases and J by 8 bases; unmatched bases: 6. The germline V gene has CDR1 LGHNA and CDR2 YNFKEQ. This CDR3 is CASSQEGGRGHSPLHF. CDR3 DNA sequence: TGTGCCAGCAGCCAAGAGGGTGGCAGGGGGCATTCACCCCTCCACTTT.

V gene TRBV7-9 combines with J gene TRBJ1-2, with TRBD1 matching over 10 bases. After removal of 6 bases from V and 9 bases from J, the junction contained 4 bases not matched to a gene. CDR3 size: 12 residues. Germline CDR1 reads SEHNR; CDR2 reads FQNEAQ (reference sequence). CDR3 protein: CASRMGQGRYTF. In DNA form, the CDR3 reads TGTGCCAGCAGAATGGGACAGGGGCGCTACACCTTC.

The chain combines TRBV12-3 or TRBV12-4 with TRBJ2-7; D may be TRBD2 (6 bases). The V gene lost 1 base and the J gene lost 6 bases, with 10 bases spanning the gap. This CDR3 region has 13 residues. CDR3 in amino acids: CASSLGRRGEQYF. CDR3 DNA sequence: TGTGCCAGCAGTTTAGGGCGGCGGGGCGAGCAGTACTTC.

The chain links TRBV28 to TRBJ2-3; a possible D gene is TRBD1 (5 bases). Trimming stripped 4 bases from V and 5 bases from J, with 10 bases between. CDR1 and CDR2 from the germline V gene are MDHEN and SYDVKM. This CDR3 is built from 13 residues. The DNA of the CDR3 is TGTGCCAGCAGTTCAGGGAACGAAGATACGCAGTATTTT. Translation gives CASSSGNEDTQYF.

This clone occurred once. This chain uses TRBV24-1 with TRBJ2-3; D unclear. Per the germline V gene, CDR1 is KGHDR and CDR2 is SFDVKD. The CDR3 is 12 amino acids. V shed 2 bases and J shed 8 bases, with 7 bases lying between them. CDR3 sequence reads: CATSDSGVTQYF. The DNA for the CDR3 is TGTGCCACCAGTGATTCAGGAGTTACGCAGTATTTT.

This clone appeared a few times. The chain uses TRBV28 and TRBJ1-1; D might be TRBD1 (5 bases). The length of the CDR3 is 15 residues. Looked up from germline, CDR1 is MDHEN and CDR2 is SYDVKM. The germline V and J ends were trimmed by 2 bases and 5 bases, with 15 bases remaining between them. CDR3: CASSLGQGTRTEAFF. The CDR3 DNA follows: TGTGCCAGCAGTTTAGGTCAGGGCACAAGAACTGAAGCTTTCTTT.

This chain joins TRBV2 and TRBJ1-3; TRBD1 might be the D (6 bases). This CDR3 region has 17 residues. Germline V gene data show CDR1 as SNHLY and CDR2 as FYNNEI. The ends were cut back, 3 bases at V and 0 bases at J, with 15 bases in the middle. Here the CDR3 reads CASSDRWDTDSGNTIYF. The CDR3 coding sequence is TGTGCCAGCAGTGATCGCTGGGACACAGACTCTGGAAACACCATATATTTT.

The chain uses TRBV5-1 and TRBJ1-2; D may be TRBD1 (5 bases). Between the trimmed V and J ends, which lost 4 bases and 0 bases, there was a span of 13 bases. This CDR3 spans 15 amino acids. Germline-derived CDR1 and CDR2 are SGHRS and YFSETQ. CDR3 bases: TGCGCCAGCAGCCTGGCGGCAGGGACTAACTATGGCTACACCTTC. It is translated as CASSLAAGTNYGYTF.

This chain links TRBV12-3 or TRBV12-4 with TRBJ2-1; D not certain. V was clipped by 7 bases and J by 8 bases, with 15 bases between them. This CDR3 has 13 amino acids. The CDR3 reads CASNRASADEQFF. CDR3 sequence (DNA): TGTGCCAGCAACCGGGCCTCCGCCGATGAGCAGTTCTTC.

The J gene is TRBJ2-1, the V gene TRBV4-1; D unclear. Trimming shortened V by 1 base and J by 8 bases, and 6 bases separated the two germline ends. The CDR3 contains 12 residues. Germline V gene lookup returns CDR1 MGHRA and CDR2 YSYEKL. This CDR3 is CASSQAPHEQFF. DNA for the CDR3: TGCGCCAGCAGCCAAGCTCCGCATGAGCAGTTCTTC.

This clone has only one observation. The CDR3 DNA reads as TGCGCCAGCAGCCAAGACTTCGGGGTGAACACTGAAGCTTTCTTT. Its protein is CASSQDFGVNTEAFF. The V and J genes are TRBV4-3 and TRBJ1-1, with D unresolved. The CDR3 totals 15 residues. V lost 0 bases to trimming and J lost 0 bases, with 8 bases between them. Germline values: CDR1 LGHNA, CDR2 YSLEER.